One sample yielded the 16 T cell receptor beta chains listed below, sequenced in a study of blood T cell repertoires in COVID-19. TCRdb's copy holds only in-frame clones and misses some; the assay was immunoSEQ multiplex PCR. The sample contains 200,000 or so clones, approximately 82% of which appear only once. The sequenced sample consisted of peripheral blood. Receptors originate from a human donor with acute or convalescent COVID-19. The donor label of this sample is uncertain.

The J gene is TRBJ2-1, the V gene TRBV9, with D perhaps TRBD2 (6 bases). Trimming took 6 bases from V and 0 from J, leaving 13 bases between them. The CDR3 totals 15 residues. In germline, CDR1 is SGDLS, CDR2 YYNGEE. CDR3 region: CASNKDGSSYNEQFF. CDR3 DNA: TGTGCCAGCAACAAAGACGGGAGCTCCTACAATGAGCAGTTCTTC. Variable domain in full (rest from reference TRBV9 and TRBJ2-1): DSGVTQTPKHLITATGQRVTLRCSPRSGDLSVYWYQQSLDQGLQFLIQYYNGEERAKGNILERFSAQQFPDLHSELNLSSLELGDSALYFCASNKDGSSYNEQFFGPGTRLTVL.

The CDR3 coding sequence is TGTGCCAGCAGCTTGGACAGGGGAGGGGAAAAACTGTTTTTT. It is translated as CASSLDRGGEKLFF. The J gene is TRBJ1-4, the V gene TRBV2; 9 bases are a match to TRBD1. V lost 6 bases, J lost 8 bases, and 7 bases stayed unmatched. The CDR3 length is 14 residues. Germline CDR1 SNHLY, CDR2 FYNNEI.

V is TRBV18 and J is TRBJ1-1; the match to TRBD1 covers 7 bases. Germline-derived CDR1 and CDR2 are KGHSH and LQKENI. The V and J ends lost 3 bases and 1 base, in that order; junction bases with no gene match: 14. CDR3 length equals 18 residues. This CDR3 reads CASSPYPGTANSNTEAFF. CDR3 in DNA: TGTGCCAGCTCACCCTACCCCGGGACAGCCAATTCGAACACTGAAGCTTTCTTT.

This sequence joins TRBV12-2 and TRBJ1-5. TRBV12-2 counts as a pseudogene. This CDR3 region has 17 residues. CDR3 sequence reads: CASRFLVCGIPSEPQHF. The CDR3 DNA sequence: TGTGCAAGTCGCTTCCTCGTGTGCGGGATCCCGAGTGAGCCCCAGCATTTT.

The chain links TRBV7-3 to TRBJ2-1; 10 bases align to TRBD1. The CDR3 runs 16 residues. V lost 5 bases to trimming and J lost 6 bases; unmatched junction nucleotides: 10. Per germline, CDR1 SGHTA and CDR2 FQGTGA. CDR3: CASSHHSRQGANEQFF. Here the CDR3 DNA reads TGTGCCAGCAGCCACCACTCGCGACAGGGGGCCAATGAGCAGTTCTTC.

The chain employs TRBV2 and TRBJ2-5; TRBD2 aligns across 12 bases. There are 14 residues in the CDR3. Trimming at V came to 8 bases and at J to 6 bases, leaving 7 bases not matched to a gene. Germline V gene data show CDR1 as SNHLY and CDR2 as FYNNEI. CDR3 nucleotide sequence: TGTGCCAGCGAATTGACTAGCGGGAGTCAGACCCAGTACTTC. It codes for CASELTSGSQTQYF.

The V gene is TRBV7-3, the J gene TRBJ2-5; no clear D gene. Looked up from germline, CDR1 is SGHTA and CDR2 is FQGTGA. The ends were cut back, 6 bases at V and 2 bases at J, with 10 bases in the middle. The CDR3 runs 13 residues. The CDR3 nucleotides are TGTGCCAGCAGTCAAGCTTTTCAAGAGACCCAGTACTTC. It yields the protein CASSQAFQETQYF. The full variable domain, rest sourced from reference TRBV7-3 and TRBJ2-5, is GAGVSQTPSNKVTEKGKYVELRCDPISGHTALYWYRQSLGQGPEFLIYFQGTGAADDSGLPNDRFFAVRPEGSVSTLKIQRTERGDSAVYLCASSQAFQETQYFGPGTRLLVL.

This chain uses TRBV5-6 with TRBJ1-6; 7 nucleotides match TRBD1. Trimming removed 4 bases from V and 7 bases from J; junction bases left unmatched: 8. The CDR3 spans 15 residues. Per germline, CDR1 SGHDT and CDR2 YYEEEE. The CDR3: CASSPAGTDNSPLHF. The CDR3 bases are TGTGCCAGCAGCCCGGCCGGGACAGACAATTCACCCCTCCACTTT.

The rearrangement links TRBV6-5 to TRBJ1-2; 7 bases agree with TRBD1. Germline CDR1 MNHEY, CDR2 SVGAGI. Trimming cost V 6 bases and J 4 bases; bases outside gene matches: 5. The CDR3 length is 13 residues. The DNA for the CDR3 is TGTGCCAGCAGAGCCACAGGGGCCTATGGCTACACCTTC. Protein: CASRATGAYGYTF.

The gene calls are TRBV10-1 and TRBJ1-1; D is unclear. With 0 bases removed from V and 4 bases from J, the gap between germline ends came to 6 bases. Germline V CDR1 and CDR2: WNHNN, SYGVQD (reference sequence). CDR3 size: 13 residues. DNA of the CDR3: TGCGCCAGCAGTGAGTCACTTGCCACTGAAGCTTTCTTT. Translating gives CASSESLATEAFF.

This chain uses TRBV5-4 with TRBJ1-1; D perhaps matches TRBD1 (6 bases). Germline assignment: CDR1 SGHNT and CDR2 YYREEE (reference sequence). The CDR3 covers 16 residues. With 0 bases removed from V and 7 bases from J, the gap between germline ends came to 19 bases. CDR3 amino acids: CASSLGLRGGTGEAFF. DNA for the CDR3: TGTGCCAGCAGCTTGGGTTTACGGGGGGGCACGGGTGAAGCTTTCTTT.

This sequence joins TRBV7-9 and TRBJ2-5; D may be TRBD1 (6 bases). CDR3 length: 16 residues. In germline, CDR1 is SEHNR, CDR2 FQNEAQ (reference sequence). Trimming took 0 bases from V and 1 from J, leaving 12 bases between them. The CDR3 DNA is TGTGCCAGCAGCTTAGCGGGGCAGGGGTTCCAAGAGACCCAGTACTTC. This sequence encodes CASSLAGQGFQETQYF.

The chain combines TRBV4-1 with TRBJ2-7, with 9 bases fitting TRBD1. The CDR3 is 15 amino acids. The trim removed 2 bases at V and 2 bases at J, leaving 4 bases unmatched. Germline lookup yields CDR1 MGHRA and CDR2 YSYEKL. The CDR3 DNA reads TGCGCCAGCAGCCAATCGGACAGGGGCCCCTACGAGCAGTACTTC. This sequence encodes CASSQSDRGPYEQYF.

The rearrangement links TRBV6-5 to TRBJ2-1; D remains unclear. V gave up 6 bases and J gave up 1 base, with 10 bases separating them. Germline CDR1 MNHEY, CDR2 SVGAGI. CDR3 size: 14 residues. The CDR3 spells CASRRGGSYNEQFF. The CDR3 DNA reads as TGTGCCAGCAGGAGAGGCGGTTCCTACAATGAGCAGTTCTTC.

The chain recombines TRBV5-1 with TRBJ2-1; maybe TRBD2 (6 bases). The CDR3 has 16 residues. The germline V gene encodes CDR1 SGHRS and CDR2 YFSETQ. Trimming left V 2 bases short and J 6 bases short, with 18 bases between. DNA of the CDR3: TGCGCCAGCAGCTTAGCGGAGCAAGTGGGGGGCAATGAGCAGTTCTTC. It translates to CASSLAEQVGGNEQFF.

This rearrangement joins TRBV11-3 to TRBJ2-1; TRBD2 matches at 10 bases. Trimming removed 2 bases from V and 9 bases from J; junction bases left unmatched: 10. Germline V gene data show CDR1 as SGHNT and CDR2 as YENEEA. CDR3 length equals 16 residues. The CDR3 loop reads CASSLRAGGPQGEQFF. CDR3 in DNA: TGTGCCAGCAGCTTAAGAGCGGGAGGGCCTCAAGGTGAGCAGTTCTTC.